This T cell receptor (beta chain) was identified in a study of blood T cell repertoires in COVID-19. Study-level information: PBMCs, B-cell-depleted T cells, or T cells were the source of the cDNA or gDNA that made up the material.

The data were produced by immunoSEQ multiplex PCR, yet TCRdb's version contains in-frame clones alone and is incomplete. The sample contains about 130,000 clones, under 90% of which appear only once. Germline CDR1 and CDR2: MDHEN and SYDVKM. CDR3 length: 17 residues. Trimming pared 2 bases from V and 1 base from J, leaving 17 bases between. Participants were placed into cohorts based on the clinical history they reported. The chain employs TRBV28 and TRBJ1-2; a weak D match, TRBD1 (6 bases). The specimen sequenced was PBMCs or T cells enriched from blood (not recorded which). This TCR derives from a man between 40 and 49 years old with acute COVID-19. CDR3 DNA sequence: TGTGCCAGCAGTTTAAATATAGGGGACACCGATAACTATGGCTACACCTTC. Amino acids: CASSLNIGDTDNYGYTF.